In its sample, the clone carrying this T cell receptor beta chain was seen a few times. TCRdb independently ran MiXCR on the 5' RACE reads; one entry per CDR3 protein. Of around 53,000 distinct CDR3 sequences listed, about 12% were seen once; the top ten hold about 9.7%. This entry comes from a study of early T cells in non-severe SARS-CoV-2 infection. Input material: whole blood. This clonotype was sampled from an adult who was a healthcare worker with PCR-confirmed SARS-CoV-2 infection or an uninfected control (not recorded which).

In DNA, the CDR3 is TGTGCCAGCAGGAGGTCAGGGGGAAGCACTGAAGCTTTCTTT. The encoded protein is CASRRSGGSTEAFF. The J gene is TRBJ1-1, the V gene TRBV6-2 or TRBV6-3; 7 bases align to TRBD1. The length of the CDR3 is 14 residues. Germline CDR1 and CDR2: MNHEY and SVGEGT. V dropped 6 bases and J dropped 4; count of bases not matched to a gene: 8.